This TCR beta chain emerged from a study of T cells of healthy individuals. The V gene lost 1 base and the J gene lost 3 bases, with 10 bases spanning the gap. CDR1 and CDR2 (germline): MNHEY, SMNVEV (reference sequence). The CDR3 has 15 amino acids. TCRdb re-called the 5' RACE reads with MiXCR, one entry per CDR3 protein. The sample has more than 60,000 distinct CDR3 sequences; around 15% are singletons. This receptor was identified in a human donor in good health. This sequence joins TRBV27 and TRBJ1-5, with a possible D match to TRBD1 (5 bases). This chain's CDR3 is CASSLLGGNNQPQHF. CDR3 coding DNA: TGTGCCAGCAGTTTATTGGGGGGAAACAATCAGCCCCAGCATTTT.